The rows below give T cell receptor beta chains drawn from one sample of a study of vaccination effects on CD4 cells after COVID-19. TCRdb's copy holds only in-frame clones and misses some; the assay was immunoSEQ multiplex PCR. Of about 31,000 clones detected, roughly 77% appear once; the ten largest clones hold approximately 15%. For these TCRs, the target antigens are not known. This sample comprised CD4+ T cells from PBMCs cultured with HCoV-229E spike peptides, obtained after COVID-19 vaccination. The source of these receptors is a human donor who received a COVID-19 vaccine. The CDR3 runs from the conserved cysteine through the conserved F or W. A D gene is named only where the DNA matches it firmly.

CDR3 length: 19; D gene: TRBD2; J gene: TRBJ2-3; V gene: TRBV6-1; CDR3 protein: CASSGPPLLLAVSTDTQYF
CDR3 length: 18; D gene: .; J gene: TRBJ2-7; V gene: TRBV7-8; CDR3 protein: CASSLVSGSRTEVYEQYF
CDR3 length: 19; D gene: .; J gene: TRBJ2-1; V gene: TRBV10-3; CDR3 protein: CAIRPGVGTTIDGYNEQFF
CDR3 length: 15; D gene: .; J gene: TRBJ1-5; V gene: TRBV6-5; CDR3 protein: CASRPGAGLDQPQHF
CDR3 length: 13; D gene: .; J gene: TRBJ1-2; V gene: TRBV5-4; CDR3 protein: CASSSQGDGGYTF
CDR3 length: 17; D gene: TRBD1; J gene: TRBJ1-5; V gene: TRBV3-1/TRBV3-2; CDR3 protein: CASSQAAGTGNGQPQHF
CDR3 length: 15; D gene: .; J gene: TRBJ1-2; V gene: TRBV27; CDR3 protein: CASSLLGGQTYGYTF
CDR3 length: 15; D gene: .; J gene: TRBJ2-7; V gene: TRBV15; CDR3 protein: CATSRDYTGTPEQYF
CDR3 length: 13; D gene: TRBD1; J gene: TRBJ1-1; V gene: TRBV30; CDR3 protein: CAWNSRRQGVAFF
CDR3 length: 15; D gene: TRBD1; J gene: TRBJ1-2; V gene: TRBV4-1; CDR3 protein: CASSPGQGGFYGYTF
CDR3 length: 15; D gene: TRBD1; J gene: TRBJ1-2; V gene: TRBV2; CDR3 protein: CASPLQSTGANGYTF
CDR3 length: 13; D gene: .; J gene: TRBJ2-7; V gene: TRBV7-8; CDR3 protein: CASTDRFSHEQYF
CDR3 length: 17; D gene: TRBD1; J gene: TRBJ1-1; V gene: TRBV4-1; CDR3 protein: CASSQDLGQGSDTEAFF
CDR3 length: 15; D gene: .; J gene: TRBJ2-7; V gene: TRBV6-5; CDR3 protein: CASTAGGTGAYEQYF
CDR3 length: 15; D gene: TRBD1; J gene: TRBJ1-5; V gene: TRBV6-5; CDR3 protein: CASSPSWTGEQPQHF
CDR3 length: 15; D gene: TRBD1; J gene: TRBJ1-5; V gene: TRBV24-1; CDR3 protein: CATSDGQGADKPQHF
CDR3 length: 14; D gene: .; J gene: TRBJ1-1; V gene: TRBV5-1; CDR3 protein: CASSPTGEDTEAFF
CDR3 length: 16; D gene: .; J gene: TRBJ1-3; V gene: TRBV18; CDR3 protein: CASSSQTSISGNTIYF
CDR3 length: 13; D gene: TRBD1; J gene: TRBJ1-2; V gene: TRBV12-3/TRBV12-4; CDR3 protein: CASSLTGEYGYTF
CDR3 length: 13; D gene: .; J gene: TRBJ2-7; V gene: TRBV12-3/TRBV12-4; CDR3 protein: CASSYAGPYEQYF
CDR3 length: 13; D gene: TRBD1; J gene: TRBJ2-2; V gene: TRBV5-1; CDR3 protein: CASSHGQAGELFF
CDR3 length: 17; D gene: TRBD2; J gene: TRBJ2-3; V gene: TRBV5-1; CDR3 protein: CASSLLDGGGGTDTQYF
CDR3 length: 13; D gene: .; J gene: TRBJ2-7; V gene: TRBV19; CDR3 protein: CASTLGSFGEQYF
CDR3 length: 14; D gene: .; J gene: TRBJ2-3; V gene: TRBV19; CDR3 protein: CASSIQGPTDTQYF
CDR3 length: 14; D gene: .; J gene: TRBJ1-1; V gene: TRBV6-5; CDR3 protein: CASSYRVGLTEAFF
CDR3 length: 10; D gene: .; J gene: TRBJ2-1; V gene: TRBV20-1; CDR3 protein: CSAPRVEQFF
CDR3 length: 15; D gene: .; J gene: TRBJ2-7; V gene: TRBV5-4; CDR3 protein: CASSSLSVEGYEQYF
CDR3 length: 12; D gene: .; J gene: TRBJ2-2; V gene: TRBV3-1/TRBV3-2; CDR3 protein: CASSQGTGELFF
CDR3 length: 14; D gene: .; J gene: TRBJ1-1; V gene: TRBV5-1; CDR3 protein: CASRETEITSEAFF
CDR3 length: 14; D gene: .; J gene: TRBJ1-2; V gene: TRBV10-1; CDR3 protein: CASSESTELYGYTF
CDR3 length: 14; D gene: .; J gene: TRBJ2-7; V gene: TRBV18; CDR3 protein: CASSPTDRNYEQYF
CDR3 length: 16; D gene: .; J gene: TRBJ2-6; V gene: TRBV5-5; CDR3 protein: CASSLGRPLGANVLTF
CDR3 length: 14; D gene: .; J gene: TRBJ1-3; V gene: TRBV19; CDR3 protein: CASRPSGGAWAIYF
CDR3 length: 13; D gene: .; J gene: TRBJ1-5; V gene: TRBV7-9; CDR3 protein: CASSLVQGQPQHF
CDR3 length: 14; D gene: .; J gene: TRBJ2-3; V gene: TRBV7-9; CDR3 protein: CASSSRGVADTQYF
CDR3 length: 12; D gene: .; J gene: TRBJ1-1; V gene: TRBV7-9; CDR3 protein: CASSLGTTEAFF
CDR3 length: 13; D gene: .; J gene: TRBJ2-2; V gene: TRBV10-1; CDR3 protein: CASGRTDTGELFF
CDR3 length: 19; D gene: TRBD1; J gene: TRBJ2-3; V gene: TRBV4-1; CDR3 protein: CASSQDPGQGVEGTDTQYF
CDR3 length: 16; D gene: .; J gene: TRBJ1-1; V gene: TRBV10-2; CDR3 protein: CASRRSGSGGNTEAFF
CDR3 length: 14; D gene: .; J gene: TRBJ2-2; V gene: TRBV27; CDR3 protein: CASSLSRLAGELFF
CDR3 length: 15; D gene: TRBD1; J gene: TRBJ2-5; V gene: TRBV24-1; CDR3 protein: CATSAGQGSRETQYF
CDR3 length: 12; D gene: TRBD1; J gene: TRBJ1-1; V gene: TRBV13; CDR3 protein: CASSPRTGVAFF
CDR3 length: 12; D gene: .; J gene: TRBJ2-5; V gene: TRBV7-2; CDR3 protein: CASSTYQETQYF
CDR3 length: 15; D gene: .; J gene: TRBJ1-4; V gene: TRBV5-1; CDR3 protein: CASSLAPQGDEKLFF
CDR3 length: 14; D gene: TRBD1; J gene: TRBJ2-7; V gene: TRBV2; CDR3 protein: CASEDRGLMYEQYF
CDR3 length: 18; D gene: TRBD2; J gene: TRBJ2-2; V gene: TRBV6-1; CDR3 protein: CASSEPPTSGGDTGELFF
CDR3 length: 13; D gene: TRBD1; J gene: TRBJ2-3; V gene: TRBV2; CDR3 protein: CASGTGLTDTQYF
CDR3 length: 11; D gene: .; J gene: TRBJ1-1; V gene: TRBV19; CDR3 protein: CASSMSAEAFF
CDR3 length: 15; D gene: .; J gene: TRBJ2-7; V gene: TRBV6-1; CDR3 protein: CASSELVDRPYEQYF
CDR3 length: 14; D gene: TRBD2; J gene: TRBJ2-7; V gene: TRBV3-1/TRBV3-2; CDR3 protein: CASSHGRGDYEQYF
CDR3 length: 15; D gene: TRBD2; J gene: TRBJ2-1; V gene: TRBV3-1/TRBV3-2; CDR3 protein: CASSQDLLAGGGWFF
CDR3 length: 14; D gene: .; J gene: TRBJ1-1; V gene: TRBV3-1/TRBV3-2; CDR3 protein: CASSQGTWNTEAFF
CDR3 length: 12; D gene: .; J gene: TRBJ2-7; V gene: TRBV29-1; CDR3 protein: CSVEDGTYEQYF